These T cell receptor beta chains were read from a single sample in a study of blood T cell repertoires in COVID-19. Some clones are missing from TCRdb's copy, which holds only in-frame ones; the method was immunoSEQ multiplex PCR. The sample records about 220,000 clones, around 90% being singletons. Material for sequencing was PBMCs or T cells enriched from blood (not recorded which). These receptors were collected from a woman aged 25-40 years with acute COVID-19. Each CDR3 is given with its conserved first and last residue. D genes are given only for firm matches. The size entry is marked missing in some rows and otherwise reads once, few, many or a size class.

V	D	size	J	CDR3	DNA
TRBV18	TRBD1	-	TRBJ1-2	CASSRQGATNYGYTF	TGTGCCAGCTCACGACAGGGGGCTACCAACTATGGCTACACCTTC
TRBV7-9	-	-	TRBJ1-1	CASMIIVTGTEAFF	TGTGCCAGCATGATTATAGTGACGGGCACTGAAGCTTTCTTT
TRBV5-1	-	-	TRBJ2-7	CASSLGAWRLTSEQYF	TGCGCCAGCAGCTTGGGGGCTTGGAGGCTAACCTCCGAGCAGTACTTC
TRBV12-3/TRBV12-4	-	-	TRBJ2-7	CASSGGYDEQYF	TGTGCCAGCAGCGGAGGGTACGACGAGCAGTACTTC
TRBV30	-	-	TRBJ1-1	CAWTPRGGMNTEAFF	TGTGCCTGGACTCCCCGGGGGGGGATGAACACTGAAGCTTTCTTT
TRBV7-9	-	few	TRBJ1-6	CASSSENSPLHF	TGTGCCAGCAGCTCTGAGAATTCACCCCTCCACTTT
TRBV7-9	TRBD1	-	TRBJ1-4	CASSPQPGQGQEKLFF	TGTGCCAGCAGCCCACAACCGGGACAGGGTCAGGAAAAACTGTTTTTT
TRBV5-1	TRBD2	-	TRBJ2-3	CASSSPASGEQYF	TGCGCCAGCAGCTCCCCCGCTAGCGGGGAGCAGTATTTT
TRBV19	TRBD1	few	TRBJ1-5	CASSDLDRAAQPQHF	TGTGCCAGTAGTGACTTAGACAGGGCGGCTCAGCCCCAGCATTTT
TRBV7-2	TRBD1	-	TRBJ1-1	CASRSGTGPTEAFF	TGTGCCAGCAGATCCGGGACAGGGCCCACTGAAGCTTTCTTT
TRBV4-3	-	-	TRBJ2-2	CASSQSRVTGELFF	TGCGCCAGCAGCCAATCCAGGGTCACCGGGGAGCTGTTTTTT
TRBV30	-	-	TRBJ1-4	CAWSSRRTNEKLFF	TGTGCCTGGAGTTCCAGAAGAACTAATGAAAAACTGTTTTTT
TRBV3-1/TRBV3-2	TRBD1	-	TRBJ2-3	CASSLGQSTDTQYF	TGTGCCAGCAGCCTGGGACAGAGCACAGATACGCAGTATTTT
TRBV28	TRBD2	-	TRBJ2-3	CASSLGASGGLTDTQYF	TGTGCCAGCAGTTTGGGGGCGAGCGGGGGACTCACAGATACGCAGTATTTT
TRBV7-9	-	-	TRBJ2-6	CASSFGGGGANVLTF	TGTGCCAGCAGCTTTGGGGGAGGTGGGGCCAACGTCCTGACTTTC
TRBV7-6	TRBD1	-	TRBJ2-5	CASSLGQPETQYF	TGTGCCAGCAGCTTGGGACAGCCCGAGACCCAGTACTTC
TRBV10-2	-	few	TRBJ1-1	CASRDNSNTAFF	TGCGCCAGCAGGGACAATTCTAATACGGCTTTCTTT
TRBV19	-	-	TRBJ2-1	CASKGARGQSYNEQFF	TGTGCCAGTAAAGGGGCGCGAGGACAATCCTACAATGAGCAGTTCTTC
TRBV27	TRBD1	-	TRBJ1-3	CASSLGLGTAGNTIYF	TGTGCCAGCAGTTTGGGGCTGGGGACAGCTGGAAACACCATATATTTT
TRBV7-2	-	few	TRBJ2-7	CASSFYRTSGYEQYF	TGTGCCAGCAGCTTCTACAGGACCTCAGGCTACGAGCAGTACTTC
TRBV4-3	-	-	TRBJ1-1	CASSHLRQSVAFF	TGCGCCAGCAGCCATCTCCGACAGAGTGTTGCTTTCTTT
TRBV2	-	-	TRBJ2-7	CASTDRLEQYF	TGTGCCAGCACGGACAGACTCGAGCAGTACTTC
TRBV6-5	TRBD1	-	TRBJ1-2	CASRPGTGGTYGYTF	TGTGCCAGCAGACCCGGGACAGGGGGCACCTATGGCTACACCTTC
TRBV29-1	-	-	TRBJ1-6	CSVEDLTRTDPSSYNSPLHF	TGCAGCGTTGAAGATCTTACTCGGACAGACCCCAGCTCCTATAATTCACCCCTCCACTTT
TRBV11-2	-	-	TRBJ2-4	CASSLDGTREYF	TGTGCCAGCAGCTTAGATGGAACACGGGAGTACTTC
TRBV27	-	-	TRBJ2-1	CASRAGVSYNEQFF	TGTGCCAGCAGGGCAGGGGTCTCCTACAATGAGCAGTTCTTC
TRBV30	TRBD1	-	TRBJ2-7	CAWSDGTGSYEQYF	TGTGCCTGGAGTGACGGGACAGGTTCCTACGAGCAGTACTTC
TRBV5-8	-	-	TRBJ1-1	CASSLVRGQNTEAFF	TGTGCCAGCAGCTTGGTCAGGGGACAGAACACTGAAGCTTTCTTT
TRBV7-6	TRBD1	-	TRBJ1-1	CASSSRQGMNTEAFF	TGTGCCAGCAGCTCCCGACAGGGGATGAACACTGAAGCTTTCTTT